The TCR beta chain described here comes from a study of T cell clones after liver transplantation. Study as a whole: HCV positivity affected three of eight recipients; the rest lacked autoimmune or viral indications. Patients counted as tolerant after at least one year off all immunosuppression, enzymes not exceeding twice normal.

Assay used: immunoSEQ multiplex PCR; TCRdb lists only in-frame clones, some missing. The repertoire holds nearly 11,000 clones, with around 70% as singletons. The V gene lost 0 bases and the J gene lost 8 bases, with 9 bases spanning the gap. CDR1 is SGHKS, CDR2 YYEKEE, per germline (reference sequence). The CDR3 is 13 residues long. The J gene is TRBJ2-1, the V gene TRBV5-5, with D unresolved. The source of this sequence is a human patient who received a liver transplant. Among the T cells, some may be from the graft donor. The sequenced sample was CD4+ T cells from blood, obtained around 33 months after liver transplant. As DNA, the CDR3 is TGTGCCAGCAGCTTGGGAGGATTGGATGAGCAGTTCTTC. This encodes CASSLGGLDEQFF.